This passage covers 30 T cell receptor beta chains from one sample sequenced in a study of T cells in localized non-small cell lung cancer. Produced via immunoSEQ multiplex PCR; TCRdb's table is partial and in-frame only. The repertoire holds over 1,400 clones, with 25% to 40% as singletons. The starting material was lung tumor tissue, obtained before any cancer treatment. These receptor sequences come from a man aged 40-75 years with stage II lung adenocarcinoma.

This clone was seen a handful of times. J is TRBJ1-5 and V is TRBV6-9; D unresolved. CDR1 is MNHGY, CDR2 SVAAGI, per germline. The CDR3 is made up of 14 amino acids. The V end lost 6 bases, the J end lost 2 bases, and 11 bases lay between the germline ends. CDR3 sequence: CASRRGMGNQPQHF. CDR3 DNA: TGTGCCAGCAGGCGGGGTATGGGCAATCAGCCCCAGCATTTT.

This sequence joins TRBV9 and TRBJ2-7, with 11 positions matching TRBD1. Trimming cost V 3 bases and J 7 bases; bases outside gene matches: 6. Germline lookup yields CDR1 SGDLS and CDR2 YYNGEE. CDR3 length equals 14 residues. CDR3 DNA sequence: TGTGCCAGCAGCGGCGGACAGGGGGCGAGGGAGCAGTACTTC. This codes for CASSGGQGAREQYF.

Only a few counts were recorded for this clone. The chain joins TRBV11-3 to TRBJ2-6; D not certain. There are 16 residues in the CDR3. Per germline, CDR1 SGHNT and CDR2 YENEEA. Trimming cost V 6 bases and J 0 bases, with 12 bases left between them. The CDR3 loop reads CASSSSALSGANVLTF. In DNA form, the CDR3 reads TGTGCCAGCAGTTCCTCGGCCCTCTCTGGGGCCAACGTCCTGACTTTC.

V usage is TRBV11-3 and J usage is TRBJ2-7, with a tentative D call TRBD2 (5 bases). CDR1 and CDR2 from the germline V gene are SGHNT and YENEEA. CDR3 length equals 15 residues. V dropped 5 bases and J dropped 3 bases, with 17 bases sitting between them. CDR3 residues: CASSVGRELFYEQYF. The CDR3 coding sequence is TGTGCCAGCAGCGTGGGCCGGGAATTATTCTACGAGCAGTACTTC.

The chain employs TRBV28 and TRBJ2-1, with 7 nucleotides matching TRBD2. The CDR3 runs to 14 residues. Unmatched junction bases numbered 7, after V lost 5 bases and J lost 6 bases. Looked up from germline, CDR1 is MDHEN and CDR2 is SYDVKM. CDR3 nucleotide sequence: TGTGCCAGCAGTCTCGTCTCGGGGGGCAATGAGCAGTTCTTC. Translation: CASSLVSGGNEQFF.

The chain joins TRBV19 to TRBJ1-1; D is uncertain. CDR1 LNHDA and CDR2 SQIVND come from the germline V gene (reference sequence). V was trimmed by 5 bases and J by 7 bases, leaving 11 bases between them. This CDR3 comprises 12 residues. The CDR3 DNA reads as TGTGCCAGTAGTTACAACTACCGTGAAGCTTTCTTT. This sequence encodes CASSYNYREAFF.

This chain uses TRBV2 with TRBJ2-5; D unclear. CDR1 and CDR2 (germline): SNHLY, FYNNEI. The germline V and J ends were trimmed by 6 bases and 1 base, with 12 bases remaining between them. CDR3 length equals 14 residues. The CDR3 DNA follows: TGTGCCAGCAGCTCCATAGCCTCCCAAGAGACCCAGTACTTC. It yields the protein CASSSIASQETQYF.

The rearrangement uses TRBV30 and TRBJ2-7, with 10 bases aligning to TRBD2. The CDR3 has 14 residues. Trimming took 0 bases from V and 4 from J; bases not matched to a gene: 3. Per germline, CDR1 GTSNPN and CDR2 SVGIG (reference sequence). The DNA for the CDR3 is TGTGCCTGGAGTGTAAATAGCGGGAGGTACGAGCAGTACTTC. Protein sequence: CAWSVNSGRYEQYF.

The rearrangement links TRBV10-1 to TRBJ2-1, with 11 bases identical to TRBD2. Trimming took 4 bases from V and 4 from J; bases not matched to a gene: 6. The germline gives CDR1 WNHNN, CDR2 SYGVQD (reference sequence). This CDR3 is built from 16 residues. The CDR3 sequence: CASSALGTSGYNEQFF. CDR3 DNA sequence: TGCGCCAGCAGTGCGTTAGGGACTAGCGGATACAATGAGCAGTTCTTC.

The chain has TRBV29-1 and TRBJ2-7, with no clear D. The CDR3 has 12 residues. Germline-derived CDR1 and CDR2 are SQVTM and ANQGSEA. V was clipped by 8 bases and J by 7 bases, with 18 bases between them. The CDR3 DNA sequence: TGCAGCTCTCGAGACACGGCCCGGGAGCAGTACTTC. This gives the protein CSSRDTAREQYF.

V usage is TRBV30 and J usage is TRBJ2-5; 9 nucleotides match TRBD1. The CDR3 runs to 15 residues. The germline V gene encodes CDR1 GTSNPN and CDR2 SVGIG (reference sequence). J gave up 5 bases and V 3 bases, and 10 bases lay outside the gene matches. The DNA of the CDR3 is TGTGCCTGGAGGAAGGGAACAGGGGGCCGGGAGACCCAGTACTTC. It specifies CAWRKGTGGRETQYF. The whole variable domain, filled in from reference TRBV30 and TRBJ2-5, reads SQTIHQWPATLVQPVGSPLSLECTVEGTSNPNLYWYRQAAGRGLQLLFYSVGIGQISSEVPQNLSASRPQDRQFILSSKKLLLSDSGFYLCAWRKGTGGRETQYFGPGTRLLVL.

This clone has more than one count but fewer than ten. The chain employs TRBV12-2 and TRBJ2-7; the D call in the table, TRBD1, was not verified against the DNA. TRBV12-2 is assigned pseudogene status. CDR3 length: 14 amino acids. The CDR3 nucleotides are TGTGCCATTACGGACAGGGGGCGGGCGGACGAGCAGTACTTC. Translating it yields CAITDRGRADEQYF.

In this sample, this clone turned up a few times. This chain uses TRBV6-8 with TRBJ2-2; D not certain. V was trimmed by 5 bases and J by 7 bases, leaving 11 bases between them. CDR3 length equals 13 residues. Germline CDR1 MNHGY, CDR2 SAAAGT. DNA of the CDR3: TGTGCCAGCAGTGACACCGAGGACGGGGAGCTGTTTTTT. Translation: CASSDTEDGELFF.

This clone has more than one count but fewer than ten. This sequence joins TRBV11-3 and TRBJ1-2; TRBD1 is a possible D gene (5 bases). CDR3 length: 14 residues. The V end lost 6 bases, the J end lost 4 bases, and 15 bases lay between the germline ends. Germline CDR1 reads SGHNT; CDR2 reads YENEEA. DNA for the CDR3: TGTGCCAGCAGTCCTCAGGGTAGGGTCTATGGCTACACCTTC. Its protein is CASSPQGRVYGYTF. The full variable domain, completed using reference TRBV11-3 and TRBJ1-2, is EAGVVQSPRYKIIEKKQPVAFWCNPISGHNTLYWYLQNLGQGPELLIRYENEEAVDDSQLPKDRFSAERLKGVDSTLKIQPAELGDSAVYLCASSPQGRVYGYTFGSGTRLTVV.

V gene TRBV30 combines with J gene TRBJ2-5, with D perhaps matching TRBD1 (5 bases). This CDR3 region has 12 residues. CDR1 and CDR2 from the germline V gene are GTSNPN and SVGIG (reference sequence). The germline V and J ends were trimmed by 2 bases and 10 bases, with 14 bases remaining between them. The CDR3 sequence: CAWSNSGFDQYF. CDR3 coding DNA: TGTGCCTGGAGTAACTCAGGGTTTGACCAGTACTTC.

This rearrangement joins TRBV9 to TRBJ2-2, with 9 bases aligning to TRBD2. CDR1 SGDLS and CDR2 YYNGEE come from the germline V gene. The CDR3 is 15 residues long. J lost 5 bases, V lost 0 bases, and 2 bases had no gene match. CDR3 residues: CASSVDGLATGELFF. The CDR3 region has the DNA TGTGCCAGCAGCGTAGACGGACTAGCGACCGGGGAGCTGTTTTTT.

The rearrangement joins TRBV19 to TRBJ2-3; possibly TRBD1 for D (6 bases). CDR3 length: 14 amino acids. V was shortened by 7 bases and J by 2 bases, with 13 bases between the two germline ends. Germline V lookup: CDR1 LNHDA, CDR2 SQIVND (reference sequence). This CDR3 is CASTTDSATDTQYF. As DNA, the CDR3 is TGTGCCAGTACCACGGACAGCGCCACAGATACGCAGTATTTT.

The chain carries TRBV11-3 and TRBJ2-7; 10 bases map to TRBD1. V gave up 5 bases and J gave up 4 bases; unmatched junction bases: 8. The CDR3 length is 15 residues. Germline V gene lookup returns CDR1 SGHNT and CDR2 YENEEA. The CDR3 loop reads CASSPAGQGRYEQYF. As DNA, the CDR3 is TGTGCCAGCAGCCCCGCGGGACAGGGGAGGTACGAGCAGTACTTC.

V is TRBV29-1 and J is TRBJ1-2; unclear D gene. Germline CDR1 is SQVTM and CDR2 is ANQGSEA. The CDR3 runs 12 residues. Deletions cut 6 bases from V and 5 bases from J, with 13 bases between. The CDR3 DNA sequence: TGCAGCGTCCGACGGGGTATATATGGCTACACCTTC. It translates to CSVRRGIYGYTF.

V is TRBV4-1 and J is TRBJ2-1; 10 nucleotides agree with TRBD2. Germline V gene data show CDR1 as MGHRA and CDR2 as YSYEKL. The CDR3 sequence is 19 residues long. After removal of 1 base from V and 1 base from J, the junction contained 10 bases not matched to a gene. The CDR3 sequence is CASSQGSSGSTSSYNEQFF. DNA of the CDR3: TGCGCCAGCAGCCAAGGCTCTAGCGGGAGTACGTCATCCTACAATGAGCAGTTCTTC.

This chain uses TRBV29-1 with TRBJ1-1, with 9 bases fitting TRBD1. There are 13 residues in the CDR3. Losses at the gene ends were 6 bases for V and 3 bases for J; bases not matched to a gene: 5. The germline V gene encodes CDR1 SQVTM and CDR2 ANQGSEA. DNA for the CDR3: TGCAGCGTACAGGGGGCGGTGGACACTGAAGCTTTCTTT. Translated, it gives CSVQGAVDTEAFF. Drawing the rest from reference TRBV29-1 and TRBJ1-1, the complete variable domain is SAVISQKPSRDICQRGTSLTIQCQVDSQVTMMFWYRQQPGQSLTLIATANQGSEATYESGFVIDKFPISRPNLTFSTLTVSNMSPEDSSIYLCSVQGAVDTEAFFGQGTRLTVV.

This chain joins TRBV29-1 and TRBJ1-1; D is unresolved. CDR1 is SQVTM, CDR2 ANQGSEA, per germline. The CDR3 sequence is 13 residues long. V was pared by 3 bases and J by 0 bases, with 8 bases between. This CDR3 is CSVEVVVNTEAFF. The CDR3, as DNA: TGCAGCGTTGAGGTGGTTGTGAACACTGAAGCTTTCTTT. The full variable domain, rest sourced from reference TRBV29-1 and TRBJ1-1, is SAVISQKPSRDICQRGTSLTIQCQVDSQVTMMFWYRQQPGQSLTLIATANQGSEATYESGFVIDKFPISRPNLTFSTLTVSNMSPEDSSIYLCSVEVVVNTEAFFGQGTRLTVV.

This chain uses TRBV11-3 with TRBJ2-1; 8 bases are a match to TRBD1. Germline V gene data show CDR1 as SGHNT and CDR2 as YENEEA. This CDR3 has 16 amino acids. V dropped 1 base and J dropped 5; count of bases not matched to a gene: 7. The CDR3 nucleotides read TGTGCCAGCAGCTTAGTCTGGACAGGGACAAACAATGAGCAGTTCTTC. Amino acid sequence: CASSLVWTGTNNEQFF.

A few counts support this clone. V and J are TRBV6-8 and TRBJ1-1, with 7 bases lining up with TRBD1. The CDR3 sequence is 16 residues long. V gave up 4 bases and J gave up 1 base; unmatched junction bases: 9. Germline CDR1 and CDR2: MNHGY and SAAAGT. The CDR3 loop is CASSSGTEISNTEAFF. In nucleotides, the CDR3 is TGTGCCAGCAGTTCCGGGACAGAGATTTCGAACACTGAAGCTTTCTTT.

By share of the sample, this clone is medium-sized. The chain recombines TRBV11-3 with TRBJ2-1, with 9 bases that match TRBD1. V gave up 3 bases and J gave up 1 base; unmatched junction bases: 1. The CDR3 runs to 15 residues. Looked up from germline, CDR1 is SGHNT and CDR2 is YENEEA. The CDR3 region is CASSFGTGSYNEQFF. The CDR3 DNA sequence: TGTGCCAGCAGCTTTGGGACAGGGTCCTACAATGAGCAGTTCTTC.

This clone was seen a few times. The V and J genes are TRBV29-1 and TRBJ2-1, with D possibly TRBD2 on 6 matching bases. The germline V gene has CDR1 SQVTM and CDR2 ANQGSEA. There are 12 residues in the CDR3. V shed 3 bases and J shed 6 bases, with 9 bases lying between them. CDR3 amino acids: CSVERGGNEQFF. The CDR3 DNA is TGCAGCGTTGAGAGGGGAGGCAATGAGCAGTTCTTC.

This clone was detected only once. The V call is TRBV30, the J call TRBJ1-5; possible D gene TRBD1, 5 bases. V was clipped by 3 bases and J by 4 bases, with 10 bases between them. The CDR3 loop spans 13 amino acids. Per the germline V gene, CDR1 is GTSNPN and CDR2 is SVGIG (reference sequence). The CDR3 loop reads CAWSSDNNQPQHF. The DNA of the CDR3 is TGTGCCTGGAGCTCGGACAATAATCAGCCCCAGCATTTT.

DNA for the CDR3: TGTGCCACCAGCAGAGATAAGGGTTCTGGAAACACCATATATTTT. Translation: CATSRDKGSGNTIYF. V and J are TRBV15 and TRBJ1-3; no reliable D call. There are 15 residues in the CDR3. V lost 0 bases, J lost 1 base, and 7 bases lay in between. Germline CDR1 LNHNV, CDR2 YYDKDF (reference sequence). The full variable domain, with the rest looked up from reference TRBV15 and TRBJ1-3, is DAMVIQNPRYQVTQFGKPVTLSCSQTLNHNVMYWYQQKSSQAPKLLFHYYDKDFNNEADTPDNFQSRRPNTSFCFLDIRSPGLGDTAMYLCATSRDKGSGNTIYFGEGSWLTVV.

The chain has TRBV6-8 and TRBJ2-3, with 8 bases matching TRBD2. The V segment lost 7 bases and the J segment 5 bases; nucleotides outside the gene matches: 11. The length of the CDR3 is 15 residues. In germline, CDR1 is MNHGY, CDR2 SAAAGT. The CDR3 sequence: CASTVRTGGRDTQYF. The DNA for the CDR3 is TGTGCCAGCACCGTTAGGACGGGAGGGAGAGATACGCAGTATTTT.

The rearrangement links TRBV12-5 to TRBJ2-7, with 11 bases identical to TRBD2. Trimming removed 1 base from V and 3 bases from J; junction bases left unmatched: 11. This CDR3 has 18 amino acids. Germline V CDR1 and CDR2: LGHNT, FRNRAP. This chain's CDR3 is CASGLETSGSFWGYEQYF. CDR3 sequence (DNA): TGTGCTAGTGGTTTGGAAACTAGCGGGAGCTTCTGGGGCTACGAGCAGTACTTC.